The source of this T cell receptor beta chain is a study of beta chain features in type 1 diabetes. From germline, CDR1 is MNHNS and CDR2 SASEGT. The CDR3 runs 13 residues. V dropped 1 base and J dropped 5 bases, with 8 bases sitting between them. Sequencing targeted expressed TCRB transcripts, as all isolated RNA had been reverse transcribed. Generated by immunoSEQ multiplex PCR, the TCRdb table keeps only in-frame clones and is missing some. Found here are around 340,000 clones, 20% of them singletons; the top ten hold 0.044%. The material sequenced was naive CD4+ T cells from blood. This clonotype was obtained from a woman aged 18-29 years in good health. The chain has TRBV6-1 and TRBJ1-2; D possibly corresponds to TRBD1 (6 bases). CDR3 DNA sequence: TGTGCCAGCAGTGAAGGGACAGTATATGGCTACACCTTC. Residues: CASSEGTVYGYTF.